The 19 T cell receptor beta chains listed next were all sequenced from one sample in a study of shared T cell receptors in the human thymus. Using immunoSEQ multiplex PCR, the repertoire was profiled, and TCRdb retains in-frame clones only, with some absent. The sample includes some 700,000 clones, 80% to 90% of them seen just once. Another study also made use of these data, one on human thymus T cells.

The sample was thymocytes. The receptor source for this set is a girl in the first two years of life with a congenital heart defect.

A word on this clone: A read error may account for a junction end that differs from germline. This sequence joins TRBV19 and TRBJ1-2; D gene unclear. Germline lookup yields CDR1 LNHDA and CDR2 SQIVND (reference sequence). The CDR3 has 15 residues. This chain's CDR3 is CASSIFGRTHYSYTF. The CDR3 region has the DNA TGTGCCAGTAGTATTTTTGGGAGGACCCACTATAGCTACACCTTC.

The CDR3 sequence is CASSEGFWTPLGGNEQFF. The DNA of the CDR3 is TGTGCCAGCAGTGAAGGGTTTTGGACCCCACTTGGAGGCAATGAGCAGTTCTTC. This chain uses TRBV25-1 with TRBJ2-1; D might be TRBD2 (5 bases). Looked up from germline, CDR1 is MGHDK and CDR2 is SYGVNS. The CDR3 totals 18 residues. V was trimmed by 2 bases and J by 6 bases, leaving 23 bases between them.

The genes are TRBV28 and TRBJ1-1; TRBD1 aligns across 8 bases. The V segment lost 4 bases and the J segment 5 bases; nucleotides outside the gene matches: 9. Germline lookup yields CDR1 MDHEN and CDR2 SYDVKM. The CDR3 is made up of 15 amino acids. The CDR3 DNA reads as TGTGCCAGCAGTTCTCCCAGGGGGCGAGGTACTGAAGCTTTCTTT. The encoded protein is CASSSPRGRGTEAFF.

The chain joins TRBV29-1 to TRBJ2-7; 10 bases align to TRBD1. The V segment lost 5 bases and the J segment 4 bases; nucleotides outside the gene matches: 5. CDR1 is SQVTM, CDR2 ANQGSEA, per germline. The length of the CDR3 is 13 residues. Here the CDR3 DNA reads TGCAGCGTTAGGGACAGGGGAAAATACGAGCAGTACTTC. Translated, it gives CSVRDRGKYEQYF.

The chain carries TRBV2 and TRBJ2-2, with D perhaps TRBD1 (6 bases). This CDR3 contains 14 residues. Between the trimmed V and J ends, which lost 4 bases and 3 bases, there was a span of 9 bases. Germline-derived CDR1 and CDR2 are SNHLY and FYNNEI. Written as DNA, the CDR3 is TGTGCCAGCAGTGGGGGGCCGGACACCGGGGAGCTGTTTTTT. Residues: CASSGGPDTGELFF.

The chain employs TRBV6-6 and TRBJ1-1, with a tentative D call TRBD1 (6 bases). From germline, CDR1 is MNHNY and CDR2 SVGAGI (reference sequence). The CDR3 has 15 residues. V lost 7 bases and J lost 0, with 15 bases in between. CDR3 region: CASTPIRQVNTEAFF. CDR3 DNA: TGTGCCAGCACCCCCATTCGACAGGTGAACACTGAAGCTTTCTTT.

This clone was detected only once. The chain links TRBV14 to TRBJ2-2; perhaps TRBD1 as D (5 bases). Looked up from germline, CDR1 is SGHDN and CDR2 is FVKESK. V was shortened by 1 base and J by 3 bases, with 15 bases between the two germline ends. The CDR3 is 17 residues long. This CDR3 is CASSQARTGAYTGELFF. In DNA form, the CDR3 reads TGTGCCAGCAGCCAAGCCCGAACAGGCGCCTACACCGGGGAGCTGTTTTTT.

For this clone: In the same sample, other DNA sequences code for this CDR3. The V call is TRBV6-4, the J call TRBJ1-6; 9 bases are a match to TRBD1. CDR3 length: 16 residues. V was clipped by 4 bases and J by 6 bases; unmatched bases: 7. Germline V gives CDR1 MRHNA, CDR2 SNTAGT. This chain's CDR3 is CASSASGTGLNSPLHF. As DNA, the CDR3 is TGTGCCAGCAGTGCCTCCGGGACAGGGCTTAATTCACCCCTCCACTTT.

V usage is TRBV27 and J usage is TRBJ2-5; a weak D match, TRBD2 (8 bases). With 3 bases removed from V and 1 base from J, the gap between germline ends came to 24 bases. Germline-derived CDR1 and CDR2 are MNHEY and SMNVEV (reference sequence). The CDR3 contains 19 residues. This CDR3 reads CASSLGMPGGGRFQETQYF. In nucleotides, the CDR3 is TGTGCCAGCAGTTTGGGTATGCCGGGAGGGGGCCGCTTCCAAGAGACCCAGTACTTC.

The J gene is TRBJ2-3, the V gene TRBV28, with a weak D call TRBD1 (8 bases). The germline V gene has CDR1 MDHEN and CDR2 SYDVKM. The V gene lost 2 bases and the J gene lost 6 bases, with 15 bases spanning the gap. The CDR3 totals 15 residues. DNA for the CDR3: TGTGCCAGCAGTTTACCAAAACAGGGGGGGGATACGCAGTATTTT. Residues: CASSLPKQGGDTQYF.

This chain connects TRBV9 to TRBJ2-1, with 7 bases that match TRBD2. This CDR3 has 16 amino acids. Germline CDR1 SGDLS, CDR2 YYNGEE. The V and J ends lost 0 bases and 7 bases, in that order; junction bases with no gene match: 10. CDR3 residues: CASSVDSRGSGNEQFF. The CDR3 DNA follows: TGTGCCAGCAGCGTAGACTCGCGGGGGTCAGGAAATGAGCAGTTCTTC.

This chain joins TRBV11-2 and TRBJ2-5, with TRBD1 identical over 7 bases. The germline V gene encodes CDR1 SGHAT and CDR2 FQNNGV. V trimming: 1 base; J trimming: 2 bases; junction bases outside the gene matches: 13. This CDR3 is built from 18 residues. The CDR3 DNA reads TGTGCCAGCAGCTTAGCTCCACAGGGGCGATTCCTTCAAGAGACCCAGTACTTC. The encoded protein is CASSLAPQGRFLQETQYF. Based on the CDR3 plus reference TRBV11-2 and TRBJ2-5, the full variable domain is EAGVAQSPRYKIIEKRQSVAFWCNPISGHATLYWYQQILGQGPKLLIQFQNNGVVDDSQLPKDRFSAERLKGVDSTLKIQPAKLEDSAVYLCASSLAPQGRFLQETQYFGPGTRLLVL.

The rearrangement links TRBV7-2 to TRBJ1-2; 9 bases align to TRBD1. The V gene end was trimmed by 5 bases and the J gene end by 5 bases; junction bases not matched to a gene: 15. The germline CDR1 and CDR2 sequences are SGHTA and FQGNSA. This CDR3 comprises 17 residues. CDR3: CASSATTGGQSMYGYTF. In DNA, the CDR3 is TGTGCCAGCAGCGCTACGACAGGGGGGCAGTCGATGTATGGCTACACCTTC.

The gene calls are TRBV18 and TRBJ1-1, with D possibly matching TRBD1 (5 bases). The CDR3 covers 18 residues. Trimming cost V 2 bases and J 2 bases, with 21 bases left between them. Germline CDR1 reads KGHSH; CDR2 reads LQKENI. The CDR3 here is CASSPSLGVAGFNTEAFF. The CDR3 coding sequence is TGTGCCAGCTCACCAAGTTTAGGGGTGGCAGGGTTTAACACTGAAGCTTTCTTT.

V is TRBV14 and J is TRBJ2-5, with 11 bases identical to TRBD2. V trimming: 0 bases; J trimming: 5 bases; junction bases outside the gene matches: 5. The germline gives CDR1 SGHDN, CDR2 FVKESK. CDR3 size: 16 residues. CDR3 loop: CASSQERRLAGETQYF. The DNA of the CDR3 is TGTGCCAGCAGCCAAGAACGGCGACTAGCGGGGGAGACCCAGTACTTC.

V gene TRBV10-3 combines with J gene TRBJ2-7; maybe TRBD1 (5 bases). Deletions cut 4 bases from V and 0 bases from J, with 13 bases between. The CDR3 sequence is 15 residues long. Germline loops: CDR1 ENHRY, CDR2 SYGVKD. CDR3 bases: TGTGCCATCAGTGGTGGATGGGGCCGCTCCTACGAGCAGTACTTC. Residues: CAISGGWGRSYEQYF.

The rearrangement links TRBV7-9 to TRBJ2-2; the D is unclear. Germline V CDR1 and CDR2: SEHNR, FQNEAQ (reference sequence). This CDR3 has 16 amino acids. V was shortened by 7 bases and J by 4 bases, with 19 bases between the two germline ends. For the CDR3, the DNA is TGTGCCAGCATCGCGATGACTCAACGAGGCACCGGGGAGCTGTTTTTT. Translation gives CASIAMTQRGTGELFF.

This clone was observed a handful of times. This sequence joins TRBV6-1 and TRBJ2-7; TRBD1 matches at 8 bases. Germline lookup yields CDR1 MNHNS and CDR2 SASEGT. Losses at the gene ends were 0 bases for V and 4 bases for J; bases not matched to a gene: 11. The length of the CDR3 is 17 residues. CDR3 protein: CASSEARRTGKVYEQYF. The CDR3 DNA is TGTGCCAGCAGTGAAGCGCGCCGGACAGGGAAAGTTTACGAGCAGTACTTC.

DNA of the CDR3: TGTGCCAGCAGCCCGATAGGAGACACAGATACGCAGTATTTT. It specifies CASSPIGDTDTQYF. The chain carries TRBV2 and TRBJ2-3; D remains unclear. V gave up 6 bases and J gave up 2 bases, with 12 bases separating them. Germline lookup yields CDR1 SNHLY and CDR2 FYNNEI. The CDR3 loop spans 14 amino acids.